This T cell receptor (beta chain) was recorded in a study of blood T cell repertoires in COVID-19. On the study more broadly: Acute-phase and convalescent COVID-19 samples originated in the United States, Italy and Spain. In each case, the material was cDNA or gDNA derived from T cells, B-cell-depleted T cells, or PBMCs.

The CDR3 is 17 amino acids. Clones were read by immunoSEQ multiplex PCR, and TCRdb kept only the in-frame ones, dropping some. The sample lists under 200,000 clones, roughly 90% occurring once. V and J are TRBV21-1 and TRBJ2-2; whether TRBD2, the table's D call, matches the DNA was not checked. TRBV21-1 is noted as a pseudogene. This receptor was identified in a man aged 45-65 years with acute or convalescent COVID-19. The material sequenced was peripheral blood. The CDR3 DNA is TGTGCCAGCAGCAAAGGGGAGGGACCCGGGGCAACCGGGGAGCTGTTTTTT. It codes for CASSKGEGPGATGELFF.